These 19 T cell receptor beta chains came from one sample sequenced in a study of T cell repertoires in cytomegalovirus infection. TCRdb independently ran MiXCR on the reads; one entry per CDR3 protein. The repertoire holds approximately 490,000 distinct CDR3 sequences, with approximately 11% as singletons. Sequenced input: PBMCs. These receptor sequences come from a human donor in good health (CMV status not recorded). Some clones in this sample may be carry-over from other donors' samples.

This clonotype was counted at least ten times. The chain recombines TRBV7-2 with TRBJ1-5; D unclear. CDR1 and CDR2 (germline): SGHTA, FQGNSA. This CDR3 is 15 amino acids long. V lost 2 bases, J lost 3 bases, and 11 bases lay in between. CDR3 loop: CASSLLGMNNQPQHF. CDR3 DNA: TGTGCCAGCAGCTTATTGGGGATGAACAATCAGCCCCAGCATTTT. Using reference TRBV7-2 and TRBJ1-5 for the parts outside the CDR3, the full variable domain is GAGVSQSPSNKVTEKGKDVELRCDPISGHTALYWYRQSLGQGLEFLIYFQGNSAPDKSGLPSDRFSAERTGGSVSTLTIQRTQQEDSAVYLCASSLLGMNNQPQHFGDGTRLSIL.

This clonotype was found many times. The CDR3 spells CASSDTGGAETQYF. The CDR3 DNA reads as TGTGCCAGCAGCGACACAGGGGGCGCAGAGACCCAGTACTTC. This chain connects TRBV6-1 to TRBJ2-5; 9 nucleotides agree with TRBD1. This CDR3 region has 14 residues. Germline CDR1 reads MNHNS; CDR2 reads SASEGT. V shed 6 bases, J shed 4 bases, and the junction held 6 bases outside the gene matches.

Comment on this clonotype: This may arise from a read error, as a much more abundant clone is one base away. The gene calls are TRBV6-1 and TRBJ1-5, with 7 nucleotides matching TRBD1. CDR1 is MNHNS, CDR2 SASEGT, per germline. J lost 2 bases, V lost 6 bases, and 7 bases had no gene match. CDR3 length: 15 amino acids. The CDR3: CASSPGQIRNQPQHF. The CDR3 region has the DNA TGTGCCAGCAGCCCGGGACAGATTCGCAATCAGCCCCAGCATTTT.

This clonotype came up a few times. The rearrangement joins TRBV20-1 to TRBJ1-2; 8 nucleotides agree with TRBD1. Germline V gene lookup returns CDR1 DFQATT and CDR2 SNEGSKA (reference sequence). The CDR3 has 14 amino acids. Trimming took 6 bases from V and 4 from J; bases not matched to a gene: 10. Here the CDR3 DNA reads TGCAGTGCCAAAAGGACAGGGCGACTCTATGGCTACACCTTC. Encoded protein: CSAKRTGRLYGYTF.

This clonotype was detected ten times or more. The J gene is TRBJ2-2, the V gene TRBV24-1, with 7 bases aligning to TRBD2. Trimming cost V 3 bases and J 1 base; bases outside gene matches: 4. Looked up from germline, CDR1 is KGHDR and CDR2 is SFDVKD. The CDR3 is made up of 16 amino acids. The CDR3, as DNA: TGTGCCACCAGTGATCCCCTAGCGGAGAACACCGGGGAGCTGTTTTTT. It translates to CATSDPLAENTGELFF.

V gene TRBV20-1 combines with J gene TRBJ2-5; 7 nucleotides match TRBD2. Per germline, CDR1 DFQATT and CDR2 SNEGSKA (reference sequence). This CDR3 has 14 amino acids. With V trimmed by 2 bases and J by 0 bases, 3 bases remained unmatched. CDR3 loop: CSARPGGNQETQYF. CDR3 sequence (DNA): TGCAGTGCTAGACCGGGGGGAAACCAAGAGACCCAGTACTTC.

Only a few counts were recorded for this clonotype. V gene TRBV20-1 combines with J gene TRBJ1-6; weak D call: TRBD1 (6 bases). V was trimmed by 2 bases and J by 0 bases, leaving 8 bases between them. The germline V gene has CDR1 DFQATT and CDR2 SNEGSKA (reference sequence). The CDR3 is 15 amino acids. Here the CDR3 reads CSARQGSSYNSPLHF. In DNA form, the CDR3 reads TGCAGTGCTAGACAGGGGAGCTCCTATAATTCACCCCTCCACTTT.

This clonotype was observed many times. V usage is TRBV10-3 and J usage is TRBJ2-7; 7 nucleotides line up with TRBD2. The trim removed 5 bases at V and 3 bases at J, leaving 4 bases unmatched. This CDR3 spans 13 amino acids. The germline gives CDR1 ENHRY, CDR2 SYGVKD. The CDR3 DNA reads TGTGCCATCAGTTCAGGGAGGGGCTACGAGCAGTACTTC. This encodes CAISSGRGYEQYF.

There are many counts of this clonotype. The genes are TRBV15 and TRBJ1-5, with D unresolved. Germline V lookup: CDR1 LNHNV, CDR2 YYDKDF (reference sequence). The V and J ends lost 0 bases and 7 bases respectively, with 4 bases between them. The CDR3 consists of 12 residues. The DNA of the CDR3 is TGTGCCACCAGCAGAGATCGACAGCCCCAGCATTTT. Its protein product is CATSRDRQPQHF.

For this clonotype: This clone may be a read error of a much larger clone one base away. V gene TRBV5-1 combines with J gene TRBJ1-1; D call uncertain. The CDR3 runs 15 residues. Germline assignment: CDR1 SGHRS and CDR2 YFSETQ. The CDR3 loop reads CASSLVGGLNSEAFF. CDR3 nucleotide sequence: TGCGCCAGCAGCTTGGTCGGAGGTTTGAACTCTGAAGCTTTCTTT.

This clonotype has a count of ten or more. CDR3 amino acids: CASSTGTGFNQPQHF. CDR3 DNA sequence: TGTGCCAGCAGTACCGGGACAGGGTTCAATCAGCCCCAGCATTTT. This sequence joins TRBV6-2 or TRBV6-3 and TRBJ1-5; TRBD1 matches 9 bases. V gave up 5 bases and J gave up 3 bases; unmatched junction bases: 5. There are 15 residues in the CDR3. Germline V CDR1 and CDR2: MNHEY, SVGEGT.

This clonotype appeared a few times. V and J are TRBV13 and TRBJ1-2; D is unclear. V gave up 0 bases and J gave up 8 bases, with 10 bases separating them. Germline V gene sequence: CDR1 PRHDT, CDR2 FYEKMQ (reference sequence). The length of the CDR3 is 13 residues. The CDR3 DNA reads as TGTGCCAGCAGCTTAGGACCAACACAGGGCTACACCTTC. It yields the protein CASSLGPTQGYTF.

The genes are TRBV20-1 and TRBJ2-3; 7 bases agree with TRBD1. The V and J ends lost 1 base and 5 bases, in that order; junction bases with no gene match: 15. This CDR3 has 17 residues. The V gene's germline CDR1 is DFQATT and CDR2 SNEGSKA (reference sequence). The CDR3 DNA reads TGCAGTGCTAGAGCCTCAGGACAGGTCTGGAGTGGAGATACGCAGTATTTT. Translating gives CSARASGQVWSGDTQYF.

V gene TRBV20-1 combines with J gene TRBJ2-5; the D is unclear. The CDR3 covers 12 residues. V lost 3 bases and J 3 bases, leaving 8 bases between the germline ends. The V gene's germline CDR1 is DFQATT and CDR2 SNEGSKA (reference sequence). The CDR3, as DNA: TGCAGTGCTAGCACGGGCAAAGAGACCCAGTACTTC. Translation gives CSASTGKETQYF.

This clonotype was observed many times. This chain links TRBV12-5 with TRBJ2-1; D is perhaps TRBD1 or TRBD2 (7 bases each). Trimming took off 1 base at V and 9 bases at J, with 16 bases between the two ends. CDR1 and CDR2 (germline): LGHNT, FRNRAP. The CDR3 is made up of 15 amino acids. The CDR3 here is CASGLGAGGDSEQFF. DNA of the CDR3: TGTGCTAGTGGTTTGGGGGCAGGGGGGGATAGTGAGCAGTTCTTC.

This clonotype has at least ten counts. The chain uses TRBV19 and TRBJ2-2, with 10 nucleotides matching TRBD2. CDR3 length equals 18 residues. Trimming cost V 3 bases and J 2 bases; bases outside gene matches: 9. Germline values: CDR1 LNHDA, CDR2 SQIVND (reference sequence). The CDR3 reads CASSMLPGLAVNTGELFF. Written as DNA, the CDR3 is TGTGCCAGTAGTATGTTGCCCGGACTAGCGGTCAACACCGGGGAGCTGTTTTTT.

This clonotype was picked up a small number of times. The CDR3 loop reads CSARDNSRGYTF. DNA for the CDR3: TGCAGTGCTAGAGATAACAGTCGGGGCTACACCTTC. V gene TRBV20-1 combines with J gene TRBJ1-2; D uncertain. Germline CDR1 and CDR2: DFQATT and SNEGSKA (reference sequence). This CDR3 spans 12 amino acids. Trimming removed 0 bases from V and 8 bases from J, with 10 bases in between.

This clonotype was detected ten times or more. The V and J genes are TRBV6-1 and TRBJ1-2, with D unclear. This CDR3 spans 13 amino acids. Germline values: CDR1 MNHNS, CDR2 SASEGT. Trimming took off 2 bases at V and 6 bases at J, with 10 bases between the two ends. The chain's CDR3 is CASSEPPVHGYTF. Written as DNA, the CDR3 is TGTGCCAGCAGTGAACCCCCGGTACATGGCTACACCTTC.

This clonotype showed up many times. The rearrangement uses TRBV28 and TRBJ2-1; TRBD2 matches at 9 bases. In germline, CDR1 is MDHEN, CDR2 SYDVKM. V shed 2 bases and J 16 bases; nucleotides not matched to a gene: 9. The CDR3 has 13 residues. CDR3 sequence reads: CASSLRAGGLDFF. DNA for the CDR3: TGTGCCAGCAGTTTAAGGGCGGGAGGGCTTGACTTCTTC.